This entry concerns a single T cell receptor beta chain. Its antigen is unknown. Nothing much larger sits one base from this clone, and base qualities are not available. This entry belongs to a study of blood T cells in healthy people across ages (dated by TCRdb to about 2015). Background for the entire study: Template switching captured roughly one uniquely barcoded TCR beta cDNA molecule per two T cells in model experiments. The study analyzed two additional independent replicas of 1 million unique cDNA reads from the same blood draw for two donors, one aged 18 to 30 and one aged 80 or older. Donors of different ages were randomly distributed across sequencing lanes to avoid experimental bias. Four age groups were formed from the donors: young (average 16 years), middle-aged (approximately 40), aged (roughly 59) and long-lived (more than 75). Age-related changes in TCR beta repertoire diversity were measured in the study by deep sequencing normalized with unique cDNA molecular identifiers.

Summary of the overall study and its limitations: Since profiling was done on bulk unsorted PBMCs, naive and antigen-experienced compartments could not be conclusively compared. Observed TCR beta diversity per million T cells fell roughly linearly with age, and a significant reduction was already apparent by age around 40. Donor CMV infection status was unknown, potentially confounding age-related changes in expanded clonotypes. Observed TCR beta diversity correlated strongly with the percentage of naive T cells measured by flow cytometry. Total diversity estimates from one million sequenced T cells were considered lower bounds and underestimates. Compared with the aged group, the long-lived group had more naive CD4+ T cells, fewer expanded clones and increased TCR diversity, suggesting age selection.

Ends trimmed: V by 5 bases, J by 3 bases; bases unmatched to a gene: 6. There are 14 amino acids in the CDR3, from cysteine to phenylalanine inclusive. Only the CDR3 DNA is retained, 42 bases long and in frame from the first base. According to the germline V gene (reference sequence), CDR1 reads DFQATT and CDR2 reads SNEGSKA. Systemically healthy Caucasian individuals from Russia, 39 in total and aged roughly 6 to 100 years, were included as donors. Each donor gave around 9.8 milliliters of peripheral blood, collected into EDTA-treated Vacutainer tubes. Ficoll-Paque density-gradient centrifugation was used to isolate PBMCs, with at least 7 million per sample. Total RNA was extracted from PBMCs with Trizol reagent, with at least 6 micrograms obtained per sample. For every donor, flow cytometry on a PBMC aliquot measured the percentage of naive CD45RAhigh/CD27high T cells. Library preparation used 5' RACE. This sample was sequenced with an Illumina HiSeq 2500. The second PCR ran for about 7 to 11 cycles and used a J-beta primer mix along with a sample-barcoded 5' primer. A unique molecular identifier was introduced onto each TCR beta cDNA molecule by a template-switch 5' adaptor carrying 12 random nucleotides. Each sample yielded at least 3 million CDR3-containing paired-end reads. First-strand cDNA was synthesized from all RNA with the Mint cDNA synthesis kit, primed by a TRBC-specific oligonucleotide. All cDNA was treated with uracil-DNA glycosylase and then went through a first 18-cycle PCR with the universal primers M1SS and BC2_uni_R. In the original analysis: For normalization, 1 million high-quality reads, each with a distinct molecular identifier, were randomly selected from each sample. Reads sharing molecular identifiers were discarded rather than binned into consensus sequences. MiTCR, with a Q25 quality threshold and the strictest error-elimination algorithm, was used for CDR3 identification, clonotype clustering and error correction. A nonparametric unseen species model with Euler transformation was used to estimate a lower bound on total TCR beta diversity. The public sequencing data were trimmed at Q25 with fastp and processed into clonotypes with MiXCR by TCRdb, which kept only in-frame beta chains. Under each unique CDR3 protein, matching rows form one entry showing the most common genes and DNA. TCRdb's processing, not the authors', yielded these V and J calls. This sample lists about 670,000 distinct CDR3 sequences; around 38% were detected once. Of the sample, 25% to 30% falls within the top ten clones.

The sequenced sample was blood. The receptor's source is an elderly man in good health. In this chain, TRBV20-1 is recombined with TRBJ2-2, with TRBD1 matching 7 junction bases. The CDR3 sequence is CSAPRTGDTGELFF. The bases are TGCAGTGCTCCCCGGACAGGCGACACCGGGGAGCTGTTTTTT.